The clone carrying this T cell receptor beta chain was seen a few times. These data originate in a study of blood T cells in healthy people across ages. This CDR3 has 14 residues. The V and J ends lost 6 bases and 8 bases respectively, with 20 bases between them. Germline CDR1 reads SGHAT; CDR2 reads FQNNGV. A second PCR, run for about 6 to 11 cycles, used a sample-barcoded 5' primer plus a J-beta primer mix. TCRdb re-called the 5' RACE reads through MiXCR, storing one row per CDR3 protein. The sample holds roughly 800,000 distinct CDR3 sequences, less than 70% seen once. This sequence joins TRBV11-2 and TRBJ2-7; D is undetermined. Sequencing used blood. This clonotype was sampled from a man older than 75 in good health. CDR3 nucleotides: TGTGCCAGCAGTTTCGCAAAAGATGGAGCGAAGCAGTACTTC. It encodes CASSFAKDGAKQYF. Together with reference TRBV11-2 and TRBJ2-7, the CDR3 gives the full variable domain: EAGVAQSPRYKIIEKRQSVAFWCNPISGHATLYWYQQILGQGPKLLIQFQNNGVVDDSQLPKDRFSAERLKGVDSTLKIQPAKLEDSAVYLCASSFAKDGAKQYFGPGTRLTVT.